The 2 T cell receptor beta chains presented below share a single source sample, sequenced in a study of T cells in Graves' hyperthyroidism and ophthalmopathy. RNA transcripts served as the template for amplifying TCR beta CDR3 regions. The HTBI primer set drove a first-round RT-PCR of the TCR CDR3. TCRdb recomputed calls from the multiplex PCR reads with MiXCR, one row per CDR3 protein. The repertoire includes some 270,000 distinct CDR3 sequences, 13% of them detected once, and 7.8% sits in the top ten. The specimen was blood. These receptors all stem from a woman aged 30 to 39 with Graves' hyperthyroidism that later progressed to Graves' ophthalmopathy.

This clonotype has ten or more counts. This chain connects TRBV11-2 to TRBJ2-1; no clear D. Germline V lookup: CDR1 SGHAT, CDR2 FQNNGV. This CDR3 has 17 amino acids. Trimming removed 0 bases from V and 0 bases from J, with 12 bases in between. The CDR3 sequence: CASSLDIGRYSYNEQFF. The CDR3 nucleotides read TGTGCCAGCAGCTTAGATATTGGGCGGTACTCCTACAATGAGCAGTTCTTC.

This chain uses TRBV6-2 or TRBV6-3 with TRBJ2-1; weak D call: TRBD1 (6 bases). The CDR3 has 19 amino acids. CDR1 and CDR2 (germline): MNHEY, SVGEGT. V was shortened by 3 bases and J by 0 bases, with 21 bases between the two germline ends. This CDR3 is CASSYSHPLQDSSYNEQFF. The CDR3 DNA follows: TGTGCCAGCAGTTATTCCCACCCCCTACAGGACAGCTCCTACAATGAGCAGTTCTTC.